Below are 16 T cell receptor beta chains sequenced from a single sample in a study of blood T cells in healthy people across ages. A sample-barcoded 5' primer and a J-beta primer mix were used in a second PCR of roughly 6 to 11 cycles. TCRdb ran MiXCR on the 5' RACE reads and lists one entry per CDR3 protein. The sample consists of around 800,000 distinct CDR3 sequences, about 59% of them appearing once. The specimen sequenced was blood. The receptors derive from a man aged 30 to 45 in good health.

This clonotype was detected only a few times. The rearrangement links TRBV12-3 or TRBV12-4 to TRBJ2-5; 9 bases are shared with TRBD2. The CDR3 extends over 15 amino acids. V shed 9 bases and J 1 base; nucleotides not matched to a gene: 9. The CDR3 DNA sequence: TGTGCCAGTTTGGCGCAGCGGGGGGCCCAAGAGACCCAGTACTTC. Protein sequence: CASLAQRGAQETQYF.

The chain carries TRBV5-6 and TRBJ1-2, with no clear D. CDR3 length equals 12 residues. Germline loops: CDR1 SGHDT, CDR2 YYEEEE. The V end was cut by 6 bases, the J end by 4 bases, with 10 bases between. As DNA, the CDR3 is TGTGCCAGCACCGAAGATGCCTATGGCTACACCTTC. Amino acids: CASTEDAYGYTF.

This clonotype has only a few counts. The rearrangement links TRBV13 to TRBJ2-1; possibly TRBD2 for D (5 bases). In germline, CDR1 is PRHDT, CDR2 FYEKMQ (reference sequence). Trimming cost V 5 bases and J 9 bases, with 8 bases left between them. CDR3 length: 11 residues. This chain's CDR3 is CASSTRGEQFF. The CDR3 nucleotides read TGTGCCAGCAGCACCCGGGGTGAGCAGTTCTTC.

The V gene is TRBV20-1, the J gene TRBJ1-1; a weak D match, TRBD1 (6 bases). Trimming left V 6 bases short and J 0 bases short, with 11 bases between. The CDR3 consists of 13 residues. In germline, CDR1 is DFQATT, CDR2 SNEGSKA (reference sequence). CDR3: CSAPRDMNTEAFF. DNA for the CDR3: TGCAGTGCCCCGCGGGACATGAACACTGAAGCTTTCTTT.

This chain uses TRBV7-6 with TRBJ1-2, with TRBD1 matching 11 bases. The CDR3 contains 15 residues. Per the germline V gene, CDR1 is SGHVS and CDR2 is FNYEAQ. After removal of 5 bases from V and 4 bases from J, the junction contained 6 bases not matched to a gene. CDR3 amino acids: CASSPLGTGGYGYTF. In DNA, the CDR3 is TGTGCCAGCAGCCCTCTGGGGACAGGGGGCTATGGCTACACCTTC. Full variable domain (missing parts from reference TRBV7-6 and TRBJ1-2): GAGVSQSPRYKVTKRGQDVALRCDPISGHVSLYWYRQALGQGPEFLTYFNYEAQQDKSGLPNDRFSAERPEGSISTLTIQRTEQRDSAMYRCASSPLGTGGYGYTFGSGTRLTVV.

The chain links TRBV15 to TRBJ2-1, with D tentatively TRBD2 (5 bases). CDR1 and CDR2 (germline): LNHNV, YYDKDF (reference sequence). V was cut by 0 bases and J by 8 bases, with 14 bases left in between. The CDR3 is 15 residues long. The CDR3 sequence is CATSRDPGIGDEQFF. DNA for the CDR3: TGTGCCACCAGCAGAGATCCCGGGATCGGGGATGAGCAGTTCTTC.

This chain connects TRBV6-2 or TRBV6-3 to TRBJ2-7; TRBD1 matches at 7 bases. Germline V gene lookup returns CDR1 MNHEY and CDR2 SVGEGT. V lost 5 bases, J lost 8 bases, and 12 bases stayed unmatched. CDR3 length equals 14 residues. The CDR3 here is CASSDRDSQSKQYF. DNA of the CDR3: TGTGCCAGCAGTGACCGGGACAGTCAATCGAAGCAGTACTTC.

The chain combines TRBV6-1 with TRBJ2-7, with D unclear. CDR3 length: 14 residues. Per the germline V gene, CDR1 is MNHNS and CDR2 is SASEGT. V was pared by 5 bases and J by 5 bases, with 16 bases between. The CDR3 DNA is TGTGCCAGCAGTTCCGGGTCCCCTGGGAACGAGCAGTACTTC. This gives the protein CASSSGSPGNEQYF.

The chain carries TRBV4-3 and TRBJ2-1, with unresolved D. The V end was cut by 0 bases, the J end by 4 bases, with 10 bases between. Germline values: CDR1 LGHNA, CDR2 YSLEER. This CDR3 is built from 15 residues. The CDR3 loop is CASSQDPAEYNEQFF. DNA for the CDR3: TGCGCCAGCAGCCAAGACCCAGCTGAGTACAATGAGCAGTTCTTC.

CDR3 sequence: CSASSGGNIQYF. DNA of the CDR3: TGCAGTGCTAGTTCCGGGGGAAACATTCAGTACTTC. The chain couples TRBV20-1 to TRBJ2-4; the D gene is possibly TRBD2 (6 bases). Trimming took 3 bases from V and 6 from J, leaving 9 bases between them. Per germline, CDR1 DFQATT and CDR2 SNEGSKA (reference sequence). The CDR3 has 12 amino acids.

The J gene is TRBJ2-4, the V gene TRBV3-1, with no clear D. The J call could be wrong; TRBJ2-7 is a better fit for the DNA end. Germline CDR1 LGHDT, CDR2 YNNKEL (reference sequence). This CDR3 has 16 residues. DNA for the CDR3: TGTGCCAGCAGCCTATTATCGGACGCAAACCTGTACGAGCAGTACTTC. Amino acid sequence: CASSLLSDANLYEQYF.

The chain has TRBV20-1 and TRBJ1-2, with no clear D. With 3 bases removed from V and 4 bases from J, the gap between germline ends came to 12 bases. Per germline, CDR1 DFQATT and CDR2 SNEGSKA (reference sequence). The CDR3 runs to 13 residues. CDR3 loop: CSARGTETYGYTF. The CDR3, as DNA: TGCAGTGCTAGGGGTACAGAGACCTATGGCTACACCTTC.

This clonotype appeared a few times. The V and J genes are TRBV29-1 and TRBJ1-4; a weak D match, TRBD1 (5 bases). Between the trimmed V and J ends, which lost 4 bases and 2 bases, there was a span of 8 bases. Germline V lookup: CDR1 SQVTM, CDR2 ANQGSEA. This CDR3 is 13 amino acids long. This CDR3 reads CSVAGGTNEKLFF. The CDR3 DNA is TGCAGCGTTGCGGGGGGGACTAATGAAAAACTGTTTTTT.

The chain combines TRBV6-1 with TRBJ2-7; D remains unclear. The J call may not be correct, given that the DNA end is closer to TRBJ2-5. CDR1 MNHNS and CDR2 SASEGT come from the germline V gene. The CDR3 is 16 residues long. The CDR3 nucleotides are TGTGCCAGCAGTGAAGCGGTGGTTGGACCTCCCCAGACCCAGTACTTC. Translated, it gives CASSEAVVGPPQTQYF.

The genes are TRBV12-3 or TRBV12-4 and TRBJ2-1; 7 bases are shared with TRBD1. V shed 6 bases, J shed 1 base, and the junction held 9 bases outside the gene matches. This CDR3 has 16 amino acids. In DNA, the CDR3 is TGTGCCAGCAGGTGGACAGGCATTATTTCCTACAATGAGCAGTTCTTC. Residues: CASRWTGIISYNEQFF.

The chain links TRBV6-2 or TRBV6-3 to TRBJ2-7, with a weak D call TRBD2 (6 bases). CDR3 size: 10 residues. Per germline, CDR1 MNHEY and CDR2 SVGEGT. Between the trimmed V and J ends, which lost 5 bases and 10 bases, there was a span of 9 bases. CDR3 sequence reads: CASSGGIQYF. The DNA of the CDR3 is TGTGCCAGCAGTGGAGGGATACAGTACTTC.